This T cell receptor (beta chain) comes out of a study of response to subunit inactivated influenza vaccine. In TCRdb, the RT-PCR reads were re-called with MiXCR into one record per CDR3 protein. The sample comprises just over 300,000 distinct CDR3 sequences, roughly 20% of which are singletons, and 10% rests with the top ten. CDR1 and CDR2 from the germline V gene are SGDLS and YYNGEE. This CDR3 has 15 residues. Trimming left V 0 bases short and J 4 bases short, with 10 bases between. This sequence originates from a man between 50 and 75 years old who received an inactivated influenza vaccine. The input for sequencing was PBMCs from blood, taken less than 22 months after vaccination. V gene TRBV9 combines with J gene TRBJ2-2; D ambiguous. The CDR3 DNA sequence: TGTGCCAGCAGCGTAGCGCCAAGATTCACCGGGGAGCTGTTTTTT. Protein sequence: CASSVAPRFTGELFF.